The 2 T cell receptor beta chains given below trace back to one sample, sequenced in a study of cytomegalovirus exposure and HLA in healthy donors. 60 Vbeta and 13 Jbeta primers were used in PCR. The data were produced by immunoSEQ multiplex PCR, yet TCRdb's version contains in-frame clones alone and is incomplete. This sample carries under 150,000 clones, 70% to 85% of them seen once, and the ten largest clones take about 1.7%. Sequencing was performed on PBMCs. These receptors were taken from a man aged 18 to 35 in good health and CMV-seronegative.

The CDR3 nucleotides are TGTGCCAGCAGCCAAACATACAGGGAGAATGAGCAGTTCTTC. Its translation: CASSQTYRENEQFF. This rearrangement joins TRBV4-2 to TRBJ2-1; the D gene is possibly TRBD1 (6 bases). The CDR3 loop spans 14 amino acids. The V end was cut by 2 bases, the J end by 7 bases, with 12 bases between. The germline CDR1 and CDR2 sequences are LGHNA and YNFKEQ.

V and J are TRBV6-5 and TRBJ1-3; weak D call: TRBD1 (6 bases). This CDR3 has 15 amino acids. V lost 5 bases to trimming and J lost 0 bases, with 11 bases between them. From germline, CDR1 is MNHEY and CDR2 SVGAGI. The CDR3 protein is CASSPNRDSGNTIYF. The CDR3 nucleotides are TGTGCCAGCAGTCCCAACAGGGACTCTGGAAACACCATATATTTT.